Detailed here is one T cell receptor (beta chain). The germline CDR1 and CDR2 sequences are SGHTA and FQGTGA. The CDR3 is 13 amino acids. V shed 2 bases and J shed 0 bases, with 4 bases lying between them. The data stem from a study of T cell responses to AZD1222 COVID-19 vaccine. The data were produced by immunoSEQ multiplex PCR, yet TCRdb's version contains in-frame clones alone and is incomplete. In the table there are some 130,000 clones, 90% of which are singletons. The chain carries TRBV7-3 and TRBJ1-2; unclear D gene. The material was peripheral blood, obtained on day 0 of AZD1222 vaccination. The receptor comes from an adult in good health. The CDR3 DNA reads TGTGCCAGCAGCTTATCCCCTAACTATGGCTACACCTTC. Protein product: CASSLSPNYGYTF.